One and the same sample provided the 14 T cell receptor beta chains below, sequenced in a study of blood T cell repertoires in COVID-19. The repertoire was sequenced with immunoSEQ multiplex PCR; TCRdb's copy has only in-frame clones and lacks some. The table lists roughly 250,000 clones, about 80% of them singletons. Sequencing was performed on peripheral blood. These TCRs come from a person between 65 and 80 years old with COVID-19, enrolled during active disease.

A few counts support this clone. The V gene is TRBV30, the J gene TRBJ1-5; the D gene is possibly TRBD1 (5 bases). The germline V gene encodes CDR1 GTSNPN and CDR2 SVGIG (reference sequence). The CDR3 runs to 17 residues. V gave up 0 bases and J gave up 6 bases, with 21 bases separating them. Here the CDR3 DNA reads TGTGCCTGGAGTGTAAGAGCGGGGCCATCAAGAGGTCAGCCCCAGCATTTT. Protein product: CAWSVRAGPSRGQPQHF.

The J gene is TRBJ2-2, the V gene TRBV6-5; TRBD1 might be the D (6 bases). The V end was cut by 6 bases, the J end by 4 bases, with 15 bases between. Germline lookup yields CDR1 MNHEY and CDR2 SVGAGI. The CDR3 is 15 amino acids. CDR3 in DNA: TGTGCCAGCAGAGGGACACAAGGGGCCACCGGGGAGCTGTTTTTT. Translated, it gives CASRGTQGATGELFF.

The J gene is TRBJ1-3, the V gene TRBV10-3; D possibly corresponds to TRBD1 (5 bases). V was cut by 7 bases and J by 0 bases, with 10 bases left in between. Germline loops: CDR1 ENHRY, CDR2 SYGVKD. The length of the CDR3 is 14 residues. The CDR3 sequence: CAITGAYSGNTIYF. The CDR3 DNA reads as TGTGCCATCACTGGGGCCTACTCTGGAAACACCATATATTTT.

In DNA form, the CDR3 reads TGTGCCAGCAGTTACGAGACAGATGGCTACACCTTC. Translating gives CASSYETDGYTF. The chain has TRBV6-2 or TRBV6-3 and TRBJ1-2, with D perhaps TRBD1 (5 bases). V was pared by 2 bases and J by 6 bases, with 7 bases between. The CDR3 extends over 12 amino acids. Germline CDR1 is MNHEY and CDR2 is SVGEGT.

J is TRBJ2-7 and V is TRBV7-6, with D perhaps matching TRBD1 (5 bases). The CDR3 has 14 residues. V gave up 1 base and J gave up 2 bases, with 9 bases separating them. The germline V gene encodes CDR1 SGHVS and CDR2 FNYEAQ. For the CDR3, the DNA is TGTGCCAGCAGCTTAGATAGGGGTACCTACGAGCAGTACTTC. Its translation is CASSLDRGTYEQYF.

The chain is built from TRBV7-7 and TRBJ2-3; 11 bases are shared with TRBD1. Germline values: CDR1 SSHAT, CDR2 FNYEAQ (reference sequence). J lost 3 bases, V lost 5 bases, and 4 bases had no gene match. The CDR3 length is 15 residues. CDR3 sequence: CASSPGTGGTDTQYF. The CDR3 DNA sequence: TGTGCCAGCAGCCCCGGGACAGGGGGAACAGATACGCAGTATTTT.

This chain connects TRBV15 to TRBJ1-1; D is unresolved. CDR1 is LNHNV and CDR2 is YYDKDF in the germline V gene (reference sequence). This CDR3 has 14 residues. The V end was cut by 4 bases, the J end by 8 bases, with 17 bases between. This CDR3 is CATSTVRGGMEAFF. CDR3 sequence (DNA): TGTGCCACCAGCACCGTACGTGGAGGGATGGAAGCTTTCTTT.

This chain joins TRBV9 and TRBJ2-2, with D perhaps matching TRBD2 (7 bases). Trimming stripped 0 bases from V and 1 base from J, with 13 bases between. CDR3 size: 17 residues. Germline V CDR1 and CDR2: SGDLS, YYNGEE. In DNA form, the CDR3 reads TGTGCCAGCAGCGTAGGCCCGGGGGGCCGGAACACCGGGGAGCTGTTTTTT. This codes for CASSVGPGGRNTGELFF.

The CDR3, as DNA: TGTGCCAGCAGCCCGTCACAAGGGACTAAAGAGACCCAGTACTTC. Protein product: CASSPSQGTKETQYF. The chain joins TRBV4-2 to TRBJ2-5; the match to TRBD2 covers 7 bases. CDR1 is LGHNA, CDR2 YNFKEQ, per germline. V was pared by 4 bases and J by 3 bases, with 8 bases of the junction left unmatched. This CDR3 region has 15 residues.

The V gene is TRBV7-3, the J gene TRBJ2-7, with 7 nucleotides matching TRBD1. The CDR3 covers 11 residues. CDR1 and CDR2 from the germline V gene are SGHTA and FQGTGA. J gave up 5 bases and V 8 bases, and 3 bases lay outside the gene matches. The CDR3 coding sequence is TGTGCCAGCGGGACAGCCGACGAGCAGTACTTC. Residues: CASGTADEQYF.

The CDR3 DNA is TGTGCCAGCAGTGAACAGTCCTCTGGGGCCAACGTCCTGACTTTC. Amino acid sequence: CASSEQSSGANVLTF. The chain is built from TRBV6-4 and TRBJ2-6; D is ambiguous. The CDR3 has 15 amino acids. Germline V gene lookup returns CDR1 MRHNA and CDR2 SNTAGT. Trimming took off 3 bases at V and 0 bases at J, with 6 bases between the two ends.

V usage is TRBV6-2 or TRBV6-3 and J usage is TRBJ2-7; TRBD1 matches at 7 bases. Looked up from germline, CDR1 is MNHEY and CDR2 is SVGEGT. V shed 4 bases and J 4 bases; nucleotides not matched to a gene: 4. This CDR3 region has 13 residues. DNA for the CDR3: TGTGCCAGCAGTTTTAACAGGGGTTACGAGCAGTACTTC. Translated: CASSFNRGYEQYF.

The chain couples TRBV3-1 (or the pseudogene TRBV3-2) to TRBJ2-7; 13 bases are shared with TRBD2. The V gene's germline CDR1 is LGHDT and CDR2 YNNKEL (reference sequence). The CDR3 contains 17 residues. J was trimmed by 0 bases and V by 4 bases; bases with no gene match: 6. The chain's CDR3 is CASSRTTSGGPSYEQYF. CDR3 nucleotides: TGTGCCAGCAGCCGAACGACTAGCGGGGGGCCCTCCTACGAGCAGTACTTC.

This rearrangement joins TRBV2 to TRBJ2-3, with 8 positions matching TRBD2. There are 17 residues in the CDR3. Germline-derived CDR1 and CDR2 are SNHLY and FYNNEI. Trimming took 5 bases from V and 0 from J; bases not matched to a gene: 10. CDR3 sequence: CASSPPSGSKSTDTQYF. The CDR3 nucleotides read TGTGCCAGCAGTCCCCCTAGCGGGTCCAAAAGCACAGATACGCAGTATTTT. The full variable domain, in which reference TRBV2 and TRBJ2-3 provide the parts outside the CDR3, is EPEVTQTPSHQVTQMGQEVILRCVPISNHLYFYWYRQILGQKVEFLVSFYNNEISEKSEIFDDQFSVERPDGSNFTLKIRSTKLEDSAMYFCASSPPSGSKSTDTQYFGPGTRLTVL.